One TCR beta chain is described in this entry. Its antigen is not known. The sample originates from a study of siplizumab effects on memory and regulatory T cells. TCRdb keeps only in-frame clones here, not all; method: immunoSEQ multiplex PCR. This table has over 100,000 clones, 92% appearing once. CDR3 length: 14 amino acids. CDR1 is SGHAT and CDR2 is FQDESV in the germline V gene (reference sequence). V shed 7 bases and J shed 0 bases, with 12 bases lying between them. Overall study findings and caveats: Assignment of a naive or memory phenotype failed for roughly 80-97% of the proliferating CD4+ or CD8+ clones.

The chain carries TRBV11-1 and TRBJ1-1; D is unclear. Input material: Tregs sorted from blood. The receptor was isolated from a human donor in good health. The CDR3 is CASISEDMNTEAFF. CDR3 coding DNA: TGTGCCAGCATCTCTGAAGATATGAACACTGAAGCTTTCTTT.